Below are 21 T cell receptor beta chains sequenced from a single sample in a study of T-cell reconstitution after alpha-beta-depleted transplantation in children. Unique molecular identifiers were used to barcode this TCRbeta library. TCRdb re-called the PCR reads with MiXCR, one entry per CDR3 protein. Of approximately 800,000 distinct CDR3 sequences detected, about 15% appear once; the ten largest clones hold just under 5%. The sequenced sample was PBMCs, mostly from graft donor cells, obtained 360 days after TCRalphabeta/CD19-depleted stem cell transplant. These receptors were obtained from a male patient between 5 and 17 years old who had a stem cell transplant for acute lymphoblastic leukemia, so the T cells may come from the graft donor.

This clonotype came up a few times. The chain couples TRBV27 to TRBJ2-1; 8 bases align to TRBD2. V dropped 3 bases and J dropped 9; count of bases not matched to a gene: 13. This CDR3 contains 16 residues. Germline loops: CDR1 MNHEY, CDR2 SMNVEV (reference sequence). The CDR3 protein is CASSFTLSIRGGEQFF. For the CDR3, the DNA is TGTGCCAGCAGTTTTACCCTATCAATCCGGGGGGGTGAGCAGTTCTTC.

This clonotype was seen only a few times. This clone may be a read error of a much larger clone one base away. The rearrangement uses TRBV11-2 and TRBJ2-3; 11 nucleotides line up with TRBD2. This CDR3 spans 15 amino acids. Germline CDR1 is SGHAT and CDR2 is FQNNGV. V was pared by 4 bases and J by 1 base, with 1 base of the junction left unmatched. The CDR3 here is CASSWGLAGTDTQYF. The CDR3 DNA sequence: TGTGCCAGCAGCTGGGGACTAGCGGGCACAGATACGCAGTATTTT.

This clonotype was detected only a few times. The rearrangement links TRBV29-1 to TRBJ2-7, with a tentative D call TRBD1 (6 bases). The ends were cut back, 6 bases at V and 2 bases at J, with 11 bases in the middle. From germline, CDR1 is SQVTM and CDR2 ANQGSEA. There are 12 residues in the CDR3. The CDR3 DNA sequence: TGCAGCGTATTCACAGGGACCTACGAGCAGTACTTC. Protein: CSVFTGTYEQYF.

DNA of the CDR3: TGTGCCAGCAGCTTCTTAATAGCGGGAAGGACAGATACGCAGTATTTT. This encodes CASSFLIAGRTDTQYF. The chain couples TRBV7-9 to TRBJ2-3; 8 nucleotides agree with TRBD2. This CDR3 is built from 16 residues. Germline V gene sequence: CDR1 SEHNR, CDR2 FQNEAQ (reference sequence). Trimming removed 3 bases from V and 3 bases from J; junction bases left unmatched: 8.

The chain carries TRBV3-1 and TRBJ1-4, with TRBD1 identical over 7 bases. The ends lost 1 base at V and 7 bases at J; junction bases unmatched: 6. In germline, CDR1 is LGHDT, CDR2 YNNKEL (reference sequence). The CDR3 totals 15 residues. CDR3 region: CASSQGTGAPEKLFF. CDR3 bases: TGTGCCAGCAGCCAAGGTACAGGGGCACCTGAAAAACTGTTTTTT.

The rearrangement links TRBV11-2 to TRBJ2-1, with TRBD2 identical over 9 bases. The CDR3 consists of 15 residues. Germline V CDR1 and CDR2: SGHAT, FQNNGV. V shed 5 bases and J 10 bases; nucleotides not matched to a gene: 12. The CDR3 loop reads CASSLGGLAPREQFF. The CDR3 nucleotides read TGTGCCAGCAGCCTCGGGGGACTAGCCCCCCGGGAGCAGTTCTTC.

This clonotype was seen a few times. This chain uses TRBV20-1 with TRBJ2-2; tentatively, D is TRBD2 (6 bases). Germline V gene sequence: CDR1 DFQATT, CDR2 SNEGSKA (reference sequence). Trimming shortened V by 0 bases and J by 4 bases, and 12 bases separated the two germline ends. CDR3 length: 15 residues. The CDR3 sequence is CSARDILAGTGELFF. The CDR3 DNA sequence: TGCAGTGCTAGAGATATACTAGCTGGCACCGGGGAGCTGTTTTTT.

This clonotype showed up many times. This chain uses TRBV11-2 with TRBJ2-1; TRBD2 aligns across 11 bases. This CDR3 is 18 amino acids long. Germline V gene data show CDR1 as SGHAT and CDR2 as FQNNGV. J was trimmed by 0 bases and V by 2 bases; bases with no gene match: 6. The CDR3 DNA is TGTGCCAGCAGCTTAAGTGTTCTAGCGGGAGGCTCCTACAATGAGCAGTTCTTC. This sequence encodes CASSLSVLAGGSYNEQFF.

In this sample, this clonotype turned up a few times. This sequence joins TRBV5-1 and TRBJ2-5; 9 bases align to TRBD1. CDR1 and CDR2 from the germline V gene are SGHRS and YFSETQ. The junction had 3 bases not matched to a gene; V was cut back by 6 bases and J by 3 bases. The CDR3 covers 13 residues. CDR3 nucleotides: TGCGCCAGCAATAGACAGGGGGAAGAGACCCAGTACTTC. This translates into CASNRQGEETQYF.

This sequence joins TRBV7-8 and TRBJ2-1; 11 positions match TRBD2. Losses at the gene ends were 4 bases for V and 7 bases for J; bases not matched to a gene: 6. CDR1 is SGHVS and CDR2 is FQNEAQ in the germline V gene. The CDR3 covers 15 residues. CDR3 sequence reads: CASSYRLAGPNEQFF. Written as DNA, the CDR3 is TGTGCCAGCAGCTACCGACTAGCGGGACCGAATGAGCAGTTCTTC.

This clonotype was seen ten or more times. The chain recombines TRBV5-1 with TRBJ2-7, with D hard to call. V lost 0 bases to trimming and J lost 1 base, with 14 bases between them. The CDR3 has 16 amino acids. Germline V lookup: CDR1 SGHRS, CDR2 YFSETQ. CDR3 protein: CASSLDAWAVSYEQYF. The DNA for the CDR3 is TGCGCCAGCAGCTTGGACGCTTGGGCAGTGTCCTACGAGCAGTACTTC.

The table lists this clonotype with a few counts. J is TRBJ2-1 and V is TRBV5-1; TRBD2 is a possible D gene (5 bases). V shed 0 bases and J shed 1 base, with 11 bases lying between them. The CDR3 contains 16 residues. The germline gives CDR1 SGHRS, CDR2 YFSETQ. The CDR3: CASSLAGLRSYNEQFF. The CDR3 DNA sequence: TGCGCCAGCAGCTTGGCCGGACTTAGGTCCTACAATGAGCAGTTCTTC. Full variable domain (missing parts from reference TRBV5-1 and TRBJ2-1): KAGVTQTPRYLIKTRGQQVTLSCSPISGHRSVSWYQQTPGQGLQFLFEYFSETQRNKGNFPGRFSGRQFSNSRSEMNVSTLELGDSALYLCASSLAGLRSYNEQFFGPGTRLTVL.

The J gene is TRBJ2-3, the V gene TRBV2, with D uncertain. This CDR3 has 15 amino acids. The V gene's germline CDR1 is SNHLY and CDR2 FYNNEI. Trimming took off 1 base at V and 3 bases at J, with 11 bases between the two ends. The CDR3 sequence is CASSEVVLQTDTQYF. The CDR3 DNA reads as TGTGCCAGCAGTGAAGTAGTACTCCAGACAGATACGCAGTATTTT.

The genes are TRBV20-1 and TRBJ2-1; 11 bases map to TRBD2. The V segment lost 1 base and the J segment 3 bases; nucleotides outside the gene matches: 5. In germline, CDR1 is DFQATT, CDR2 SNEGSKA (reference sequence). The CDR3 has 16 amino acids. CDR3 DNA: TGCAGTGCTAGAGCTTTGACTAGCGGGAACTACAATGAGCAGTTCTTC. Its protein product is CSARALTSGNYNEQFF.

This clonotype was observed a handful of times. This chain links TRBV7-7 with TRBJ2-1, with TRBD2 matching 11 bases. Germline lookup yields CDR1 SSHAT and CDR2 FNYEAQ (reference sequence). The CDR3 length is 15 residues. With 5 bases clipped from V and 9 bases from J, the junction kept 9 bases outside the gene matches. CDR3 amino acids: CASSQTSGSNGEQFF. The CDR3 DNA reads TGTGCCAGCAGCCAAACTAGCGGGAGTAATGGTGAGCAGTTCTTC.

The chain has TRBV29-1 and TRBJ2-2, with D perhaps being TRBD1 or TRBD2 (5 bases each). The V and J ends lost 7 bases and 0 bases respectively, with 15 bases between them. The CDR3 is made up of 15 amino acids. The germline V gene encodes CDR1 SQVTM and CDR2 ANQGSEA. The CDR3 region is CSAEGRNSNTGELFF. CDR3 sequence (DNA): TGCAGCGCCGAGGGGCGCAACTCGAACACCGGGGAGCTGTTTTTT.

This clonotype has a handful of counts. This chain links TRBV5-1 with TRBJ2-3, with 11 bases fitting TRBD2. The V gene end was trimmed by 2 bases and the J gene end by 4 bases; junction bases not matched to a gene: 3. CDR1 and CDR2 from the germline V gene are SGHRS and YFSETQ. The CDR3 extends over 15 amino acids. CDR3: CASSFSSGRSDTQYF. CDR3 nucleotide sequence: TGCGCCAGCAGCTTTTCTAGCGGGAGGTCAGATACGCAGTATTTT.

The J gene is TRBJ1-2, the V gene TRBV29-1; 7 nucleotides agree with TRBD1. Germline V gives CDR1 SQVTM, CDR2 ANQGSEA. Germline trimming cut 6 bases from V and 6 bases from J; bases unmatched to any gene: 7. The CDR3 totals 12 residues. CDR3 region: CSVIGGPHGYTF. CDR3 nucleotides: TGCAGCGTCATAGGGGGCCCTCATGGCTACACCTTC.

The V and J genes are TRBV28 and TRBJ1-2; 7 bases line up with TRBD1. The V gene's germline CDR1 is MDHEN and CDR2 SYDVKM. V gave up 3 bases and J gave up 5 bases; unmatched junction bases: 9. This CDR3 has 15 residues. The CDR3 DNA sequence: TGTGCCAGCAGTTTCCACGGGACAGCGAGATATGGCTACACCTTC. Translation: CASSFHGTARYGYTF.

V is TRBV6-1 and J is TRBJ1-1, with D unresolved. This CDR3 is built from 14 residues. Germline loops: CDR1 MNHNS, CDR2 SASEGT. V lost 7 bases and J 0 bases, leaving 12 bases between the germline ends. CDR3 in DNA: TGTGCCAGCACCAAAGGGCGGTTGAACACTGAAGCTTTCTTT. It yields the protein CASTKGRLNTEAFF.

This clonotype was detected a few times. DNA of the CDR3: TGTGCCAGCAGTTTGGACAGGGCGGGCAATCAGCCCCAGCATTTT. This gives the protein CASSLDRAGNQPQHF. The chain uses TRBV12-3 or TRBV12-4 and TRBJ1-5, with 8 bases matching TRBD1. CDR3 length: 15 amino acids. The trim removed 3 bases at V and 2 bases at J, leaving 3 bases unmatched.